What follows are 14 T cell receptor beta chains derived from one specimen sequenced in a study of tumor-infiltrating lymphocytes in primary liver carcinoma. A constant-region primer primed TCR beta cDNA synthesis from 400 to 600 ng of total RNA. Three-round nested multiplex PCR performed with slightly modified ARM-PCR produced the TCR beta libraries. The two initial PCR rounds, roughly 11 cycles each, used TRBV1-TRBV30 forward and C-beta reverse primers. TCRdb re-called the multiplex PCR reads with MiXCR, one entry per CDR3 protein. The sample has fewer than 250,000 distinct CDR3 sequences, approximately 64% seen once. Extraction also yielded germline DNA, while blood RNA was obtained from unsorted whole blood. The sequencing input was peripheral blood. The source of these receptors is an older woman with primary liver carcinoma and hepatitis B virus infection.

The chain links TRBV10-2 to TRBJ2-7; D possibly corresponds to TRBD2 (5 bases). CDR1 is WSHSY, CDR2 SAAADI, per germline. CDR3 size: 13 residues. V was clipped by 2 bases and J by 4 bases, with 9 bases between them. CDR3 in DNA: TGCGCCAGCAGTGAGCCGGGGTGTTACGAGCAGTACTTC. Amino acids: CASSEPGCYEQYF.

There are many counts of this clonotype. The J gene is TRBJ1-4, the V gene TRBV6-5; 8 bases are shared with TRBD1. The CDR3 is 16 residues long. J gave up 4 bases and V 2 bases, and 6 bases lay outside the gene matches. In germline, CDR1 is MNHEY, CDR2 SVGAGI. The CDR3 sequence: CASSYRGQVNNEKLFF. DNA for the CDR3: TGTGCCAGCAGTTACCGGGGACAGGTCAATAATGAAAAACTGTTTTTT.

Regarding this clonotype: A much larger clone differs from this one at a single base, so this may be a read error. The chain employs TRBV6-1 and TRBJ2-7; the D gene is possibly TRBD2 (7 bases). Germline V gene lookup returns CDR1 MNHNS and CDR2 SASEGT. The CDR3 consists of 15 residues. Trimming took off 2 bases at V and 9 bases at J, with 20 bases between the two ends. The CDR3 DNA reads TGTGCCAGCAGTGAAATCCCAGGGGCGGGGGCCGTGCAGTACTTC. This gives the protein CASSEIPGAGAVQYF.

This clonotype was seen once. A read error may be the cause here, since a much bigger clone is one base away. The chain carries TRBV5-6 and TRBJ2-7; 8 bases are shared with TRBD1. V dropped 4 bases and J dropped 5; count of bases not matched to a gene: 5. The CDR3 consists of 13 residues. CDR1 SGHDT and CDR2 YYEEEE come from the germline V gene. The CDR3 region has the DNA TGTGCCAGCAGCCCCGACAGGGGCGACGAGCAGTACTTC. It is translated as CASSPDRGDEQYF.

This clonotype turned up a few times. CDR3: CASSLTAGNYGYTF. CDR3 coding DNA: TGTGCCAGCAGTTTAACGGCAGGGAATTATGGCTACACCTTC. This rearrangement joins TRBV28 to TRBJ1-2; weak D call: TRBD1 (5 bases). The germline V and J ends were trimmed by 2 bases and 5 bases, with 12 bases remaining between them. The CDR3 is made up of 14 amino acids. Germline CDR1 reads MDHEN; CDR2 reads SYDVKM.

This clonotype was seen at least ten times. The chain links TRBV6-1 to TRBJ2-7; 8 bases are a match to TRBD1. V shed 5 bases and J 5 bases; nucleotides not matched to a gene: 17. CDR1 is MNHNS and CDR2 is SASEGT in the germline V gene. The CDR3 is made up of 17 amino acids. DNA of the CDR3: TGTGCCAGCAGTAAAAAGCTCGGGACAGGTAGCACCCACGAGCAGTACTTC. It yields the protein CASSKKLGTGSTHEQYF.

This clonotype was detected only a few times. CDR3: CASSLDFLETQYF. The CDR3 nucleotides are TGTGCCAGCAGCTTAGATTTTCTGGAGACCCAGTACTTC. V is TRBV11-2 and J is TRBJ2-5; D is ambiguous. The germline V and J ends were trimmed by 0 bases and 5 bases, with 7 bases remaining between them. The CDR3 has 13 residues. Germline V gene data show CDR1 as SGHAT and CDR2 as FQNNGV. Full variable domain (remainder filled in from reference TRBV11-2 and TRBJ2-5): EAGVAQSPRYKIIEKRQSVAFWCNPISGHATLYWYQQILGQGPKLLIQFQNNGVVDDSQLPKDRFSAERLKGVDSTLKIQPAKLEDSAVYLCASSLDFLETQYFGPGTRLLVL.

The chain is built from TRBV29-1 and TRBJ1-1, with TRBD1 as a possible D gene (5 bases). In germline, CDR1 is SQVTM, CDR2 ANQGSEA. The CDR3 runs to 16 residues. The V end was cut by 7 bases, the J end by 0 bases, with 21 bases between. The CDR3 sequence is CSASGEGFLMNTEAFF. In nucleotides, the CDR3 is TGCAGCGCAAGTGGGGAGGGGTTTTTGATGAACACTGAAGCTTTCTTT.

This clonotype was observed a single time. The chain recombines TRBV7-6 with TRBJ2-1, with D maybe TRBD1 (5 bases). Trimming took off 1 base at V and 2 bases at J, with 15 bases between the two ends. This CDR3 is built from 17 residues. The germline V gene encodes CDR1 SGHVS and CDR2 FNYEAQ. The CDR3 spells CASSLEGIGLAYNEQFF. The CDR3 DNA follows: TGTGCCAGCAGCTTAGAGGGGATCGGATTAGCCTACAATGAGCAGTTCTTC.

Remarks on this clonotype: One end of the junction is discordant with germline, which a read error may explain. V is TRBV30 and J is TRBJ2-1, with TRBD1 matching over 7 bases. CDR3 length: 15 residues. CDR1 GTSNPN and CDR2 SVGIG come from the germline V gene (reference sequence). CDR3 protein: CAWSVQGQPYNEQLF. The CDR3 DNA reads as TGTGCCTGGAGTGTACAGGGACAGCCCTACAATGAGCAGCTCTTC.

The chain couples TRBV12-3 or TRBV12-4 to TRBJ2-5; possibly TRBD1 or TRBD2 for D (5 bases each). The CDR3 extends over 15 amino acids. V was trimmed by 5 bases and J by 5 bases, leaving 18 bases between them. CDR3 in amino acids: CASSTTGTSRETQYF. Here the CDR3 DNA reads TGTGCCAGCAGTACAACCGGGACCTCCAGGGAGACCCAGTACTTC.

This clonotype has ten or more counts. V usage is TRBV6-1 and J usage is TRBJ1-2, with D uncertain. The CDR3 extends over 15 amino acids. Germline CDR1 and CDR2: MNHNS and SASEGT. The V gene lost 4 bases and the J gene lost 6 bases, with 18 bases spanning the gap. The CDR3 DNA sequence: TGTGCCAGCAGTGGCGTTTGGATCACCGCCGATGGCTACACCTTC. It specifies CASSGVWITADGYTF.

This clonotype was counted many times. This chain uses TRBV30 with TRBJ2-7, with 12 bases that match TRBD2. This CDR3 region has 13 residues. With V trimmed by 1 base and J by 7 bases, 2 bases remained unmatched. Germline lookup yields CDR1 GTSNPN and CDR2 SVGIG (reference sequence). CDR3 sequence: CAWSGLAGEEQYF. For the CDR3, the DNA is TGTGCCTGGAGTGGACTAGCGGGAGAAGAGCAGTACTTC.

A word on this clonotype: Germline and junction disagree at one end, which may indicate a read error. This chain uses TRBV6-5 with TRBJ2-7, with a weak D call TRBD1 (6 bases). Per germline, CDR1 MNHEY and CDR2 SVGAGI. This CDR3 is 15 amino acids long. CDR3 amino acids: CASKTTGFSSYEQYF. The CDR3 DNA is TGTGCCAGCAAAACAACAGGGTTCAGCTCCTACGAACAGTACTTC.